These 19 T cell receptor beta chains were all obtained from the same sample, sequenced in a study of shared clonotypes between healthy human individuals. Libraries were prepared by immunoSEQ multiplex PCR; TCRdb keeps only in-frame clonotypes and omits some of them. The repertoire includes 2 million or so clones, about 94% of them detected once, and more than 0.95% sits in the top ten. CD45RO-negative cells were positively selected for CCR7, leaving out terminally differentiated effector memory CD45RA+ cells. Source material: naive CD8+ T cells sorted from blood. These receptors were taken from a man between 18 and 35 years old in good health.

V is TRBV2 and J is TRBJ2-2; TRBD1 matches at 7 bases. V shed 9 bases, J shed 4 bases, and the junction held 8 bases outside the gene matches. The CDR3 totals 14 residues. The germline V gene encodes CDR1 SNHLY and CDR2 FYNNEI. The CDR3 DNA is TGTGCCAGAGGGACAGATCCCCCCACCGGGGAGCTGTTTTTT. It encodes CARGTDPPTGELFF.

The J gene is TRBJ2-7, the V gene TRBV7-9, with D possibly TRBD1 on 6 matching bases. The germline V gene has CDR1 SEHNR and CDR2 FQNEAQ (reference sequence). Trimming left V 1 base short and J 5 bases short, with 9 bases between. The CDR3 has 13 residues. The CDR3 DNA sequence: TGTGCCAGCAGCTTAGTTTCAGGGGACGAGCAGTACTTC. Its translation is CASSLVSGDEQYF. Variable domain in full (rest from reference TRBV7-9 and TRBJ2-7): DTGVSQNPRHKITKRGQNVTFRCDPISEHNRLYWYRQTLGQGPEFLTYFQNEAQLEKSRLLSDRFSAERPKGSFSTLEIQRTEQGDSAMYLCASSLVSGDEQYFGPGTRLTVT.

The V and J genes are TRBV7-6 and TRBJ2-7; either TRBD1 or TRBD2 may fit D (5 bases each). CDR1 and CDR2 from the germline V gene are SGHVS and FNYEAQ. V was shortened by 0 bases and J by 6 bases, with 9 bases between the two germline ends. The CDR3 runs 13 residues. CDR3 residues: CASSLARGSEQYF. As DNA, the CDR3 is TGTGCCAGCAGCTTAGCCCGGGGCTCCGAGCAGTACTTC.

V usage is TRBV5-5 and J usage is TRBJ2-7; 9 bases map to TRBD2. This CDR3 is 13 amino acids long. The germline gives CDR1 SGHKS, CDR2 YYEKEE (reference sequence). The V and J ends lost 0 bases and 6 bases, in that order; junction bases with no gene match: 1. DNA of the CDR3: TGTGCCAGCAGCTTGGAACTAGCGGGCGAGCAGTACTTC. It translates to CASSLELAGEQYF.

V usage is TRBV5-4 and J usage is TRBJ2-7, with TRBD1 matching over 9 bases. Germline V gene sequence: CDR1 SGHNT, CDR2 YYREEE (reference sequence). This CDR3 comprises 15 residues. With V trimmed by 0 bases and J by 5 bases, 6 bases remained unmatched. Here the CDR3 reads CASSLVGQGPDEQYF. The CDR3 DNA follows: TGTGCCAGCAGCTTGGTAGGACAGGGGCCCGACGAGCAGTACTTC.

The chain employs TRBV13 and TRBJ2-3; D gene unclear. The CDR3 is 14 amino acids. CDR1 and CDR2 from the germline V gene are PRHDT and FYEKMQ (reference sequence). V was cut by 8 bases and J by 2 bases, with 14 bases left in between. The CDR3 is CASYLKGSTDTQYF. CDR3 sequence (DNA): TGTGCCAGCTATTTAAAGGGCTCCACAGATACGCAGTATTTT. The full variable domain, in which reference TRBV13 and TRBJ2-3 provide the parts outside the CDR3, is AAGVIQSPRHLIKEKRETATLKCYPIPRHDTVYWYQQGPGQDPQFLISFYEKMQSDKGSIPDRFSAQQFSDYHSELNMSSLELGDSALYFCASYLKGSTDTQYFGPGTRLTVL.

The chain couples TRBV7-9 to TRBJ2-7; 8 bases align to TRBD2. Unmatched junction bases numbered 14, after V lost 5 bases and J lost 5 bases. The CDR3 is made up of 16 amino acids. Per germline, CDR1 SEHNR and CDR2 FQNEAQ (reference sequence). CDR3 loop: CASSKTSGRPLNEQYF. CDR3 DNA sequence: TGTGCCAGCAGCAAAACAAGCGGGAGACCCCTCAACGAGCAGTACTTC.

This sequence joins TRBV9 and TRBJ1-1, with D unclear. The ends were cut back, 0 bases at V and 5 bases at J, with 11 bases in the middle. The CDR3 extends over 14 amino acids. Per germline, CDR1 SGDLS and CDR2 YYNGEE. Here the CDR3 reads CASSVEGSRTEAFF. CDR3 bases: TGTGCCAGCAGCGTAGAGGGAAGTAGGACTGAAGCTTTCTTT.

CDR3 coding DNA: TGTGCCAGCAGTTTCAGGACAGGCATTGGCTATGGCTACACCTTC. This translates into CASSFRTGIGYGYTF. The chain employs TRBV6-5 and TRBJ1-2; 7 bases align to TRBD1. Germline V lookup: CDR1 MNHEY, CDR2 SVGAGI. This CDR3 has 15 amino acids. The V and J ends lost 4 bases and 4 bases, in that order; junction bases with no gene match: 9.

CDR3 nucleotides: TGTGCCAGCAGTGAGGGCAGTGGGGGCTACACCTTC. It specifies CASSEGSGGYTF. The chain recombines TRBV25-1 with TRBJ1-2; no definite D call. This CDR3 comprises 12 residues. Trimming took off 3 bases at V and 8 bases at J, with 10 bases between the two ends. Germline CDR1 reads MGHDK; CDR2 reads SYGVNS.

The genes are TRBV4-1 and TRBJ2-6, with no clear D. CDR1 and CDR2 (germline): MGHRA, YSYEKL. Trimming pared 1 base from V and 0 bases from J, leaving 7 bases between. CDR3 length: 16 amino acids. The chain's CDR3 is CASSQVVVSGANVLTF. As DNA, the CDR3 is TGCGCCAGCAGCCAAGTGGTAGTCTCTGGGGCCAACGTCCTGACTTTC.

Concerning this clone itself: This clone may be a read error of a much larger clone one base away. Other DNA sequences of this sample code for an identical CDR3. The chain carries TRBV28 and TRBJ2-7; D gene unclear. This CDR3 has 12 amino acids. Germline lookup yields CDR1 MDHEN and CDR2 SYDVKM. Trimming took off 2 bases at V and 4 bases at J, with 6 bases between the two ends. The CDR3 is CASSLGVYEQYF. The CDR3 nucleotides read TGTGCCAGCAGTTTAGGAGTTTACGAGCAGTACTTC.

The V call is TRBV28, the J call TRBJ2-2, with a possible D match to TRBD1 (6 bases). From germline, CDR1 is MDHEN and CDR2 SYDVKM. The V end was cut by 6 bases, the J end by 5 bases, with 13 bases between. The CDR3 is 14 residues long. CDR3 loop: CASRLTGWTGELFF. The CDR3 coding sequence is TGTGCCAGCAGGCTGACAGGATGGACCGGGGAGCTGTTTTTT. Complete variable domain (other parts from reference TRBV28 and TRBJ2-2): DVKVTQSSRYLVKRTGEKVFLECVQDMDHENMFWYRQDPGLGLRLIYFSYDVKMKEKGDIPEGYSVSREKKERFSLILESASTNQTSMYLCASRLTGWTGELFFGEGSRLTVL.

Details on this clone: This sample includes further DNA sequences coding for the same CDR3. The gene calls are TRBV30 and TRBJ2-5, with D unclear. Per germline, CDR1 GTSNPN and CDR2 SVGIG (reference sequence). Trimming removed 0 bases at V and 5 bases at J, with 7 bases between. There are 12 residues in the CDR3. Here the CDR3 reads CAWSVSGETQYF. CDR3 nucleotide sequence: TGTGCCTGGAGTGTATCCGGGGAGACCCAGTACTTC.

This clone was recorded a few times. In the same sample, other DNA sequences code for this CDR3. The rearrangement links TRBV4-1 to TRBJ1-1; D gene uncertain. Germline V gene sequence: CDR1 MGHRA, CDR2 YSYEKL. The CDR3 totals 17 residues. Trimming left V 2 bases short and J 5 bases short, with 21 bases between. CDR3 loop: CASSQLPLRTRGTEAFF. The CDR3 DNA reads TGCGCCAGCAGCCAACTACCCCTGAGGACCCGCGGTACTGAAGCTTTCTTT.

The CDR3 is CASGLSGSTDTQYF. CDR3 bases: TGTGCCAGCGGACTTAGCGGGAGCACAGATACGCAGTATTTT. This chain uses TRBV27 with TRBJ2-3, with 7 bases identical to TRBD2. V was clipped by 8 bases and J by 0 bases; unmatched bases: 5. CDR1 MNHEY and CDR2 SMNVEV come from the germline V gene (reference sequence). The CDR3 consists of 14 residues.

The chain employs TRBV6-1 and TRBJ1-1; D gene unclear. Trimming left V 1 base short and J 0 bases short, with 6 bases between. CDR1 is MNHNS and CDR2 is SASEGT in the germline V gene. This CDR3 spans 14 amino acids. This CDR3 is CASSEGSLNTEAFF. CDR3 in DNA: TGTGCCAGCAGTGAAGGCAGTTTGAACACTGAAGCTTTCTTT.

Here the CDR3 DNA reads TGTGCCAGCAGTTTGGGGACAGGGGATAATCAGCCCCAGCATTTT. Residues: CASSLGTGDNQPQHF. The chain links TRBV28 to TRBJ1-5; 10 nucleotides match TRBD1. V was pared by 3 bases and J by 4 bases, with 3 bases of the junction left unmatched. The CDR3 covers 15 residues. CDR1 and CDR2 (germline): MDHEN, SYDVKM.

The chain carries TRBV27 and TRBJ1-5; TRBD1 might be the D (6 bases). The CDR3 spans 13 residues. CDR1 and CDR2 from the germline V gene are MNHEY and SMNVEV (reference sequence). V lost 5 bases, J lost 5 bases, and 10 bases lay in between. CDR3 loop: CASSNRVYQPQHF. CDR3 DNA: TGTGCCAGCAGTAACAGGGTTTATCAGCCCCAGCATTTT.